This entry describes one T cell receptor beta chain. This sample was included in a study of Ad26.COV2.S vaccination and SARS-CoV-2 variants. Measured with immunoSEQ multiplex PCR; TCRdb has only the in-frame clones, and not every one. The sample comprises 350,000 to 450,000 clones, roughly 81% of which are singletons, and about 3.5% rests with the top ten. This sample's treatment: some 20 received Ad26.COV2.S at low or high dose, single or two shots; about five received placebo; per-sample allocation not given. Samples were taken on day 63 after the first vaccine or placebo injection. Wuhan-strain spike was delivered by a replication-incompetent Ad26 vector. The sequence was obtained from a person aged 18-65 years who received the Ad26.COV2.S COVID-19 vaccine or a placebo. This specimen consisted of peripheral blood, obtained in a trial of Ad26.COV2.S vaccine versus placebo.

This CDR3 is CSAYYNEQFF. For the CDR3, the DNA is TGCAGTGCTTATTACAATGAGCAGTTCTTC. The chain combines TRBV20-1 with TRBJ2-1; D remains ambiguous. The CDR3 sequence is 10 residues long. In germline, CDR1 is DFQATT, CDR2 SNEGSKA (reference sequence). The V end was cut by 5 bases, the J end by 4 bases, with 3 bases between.